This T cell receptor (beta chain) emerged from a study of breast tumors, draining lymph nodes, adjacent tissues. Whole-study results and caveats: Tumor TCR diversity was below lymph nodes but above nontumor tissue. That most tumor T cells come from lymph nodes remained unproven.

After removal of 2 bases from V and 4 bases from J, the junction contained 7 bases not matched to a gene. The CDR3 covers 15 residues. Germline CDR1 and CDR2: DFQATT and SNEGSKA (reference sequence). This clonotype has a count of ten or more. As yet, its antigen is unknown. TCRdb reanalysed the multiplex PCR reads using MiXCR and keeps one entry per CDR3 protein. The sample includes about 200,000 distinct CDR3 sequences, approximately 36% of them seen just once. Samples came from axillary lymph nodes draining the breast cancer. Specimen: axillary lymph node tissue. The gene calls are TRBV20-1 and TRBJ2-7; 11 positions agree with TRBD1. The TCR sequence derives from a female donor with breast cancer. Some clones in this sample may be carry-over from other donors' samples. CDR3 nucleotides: TGCAGTGCTAGATACCGGGACAGGGGGTTTTACGAGCAGTACTTC. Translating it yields CSARYRDRGFYEQYF.